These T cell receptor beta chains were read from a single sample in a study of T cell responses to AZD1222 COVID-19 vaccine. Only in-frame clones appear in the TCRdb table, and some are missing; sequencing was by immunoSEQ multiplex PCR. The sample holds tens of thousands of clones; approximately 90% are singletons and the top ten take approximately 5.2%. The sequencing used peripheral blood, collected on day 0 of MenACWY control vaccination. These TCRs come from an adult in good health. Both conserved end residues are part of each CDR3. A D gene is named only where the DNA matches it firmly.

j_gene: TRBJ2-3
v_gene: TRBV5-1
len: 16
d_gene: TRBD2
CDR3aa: CASGYAGLAGADTQYF
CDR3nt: TGCGCCAGCGGATACGCGGGACTAGCCGGGGCAGATACGCAGTATTTT

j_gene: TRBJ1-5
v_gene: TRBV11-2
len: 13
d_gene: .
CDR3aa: CASSLGRDQPQHF
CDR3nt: TGTGCCAGCAGCTTGGGGAGGGATCAGCCCCAGCATTTT

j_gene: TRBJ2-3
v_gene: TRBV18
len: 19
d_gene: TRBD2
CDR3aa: CASSKRDSRLAGGPDTQYF
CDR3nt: TGTGCCAGCTCAAAGCGGGACAGCCGACTAGCGGGAGGGCCGGATACGCAGTATTTT

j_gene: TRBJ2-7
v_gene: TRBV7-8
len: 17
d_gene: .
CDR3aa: CASSLVGTGTSSYEQYF
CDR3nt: TGTGCCAGCAGCTTAGTGGGGACGGGGACAAGCTCCTACGAGCAGTACTTC

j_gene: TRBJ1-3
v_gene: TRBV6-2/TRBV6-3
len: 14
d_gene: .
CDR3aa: CASSLRASGNTIYF
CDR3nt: TGTGCCAGCAGTTTGAGGGCCTCTGGAAACACCATATATTTT

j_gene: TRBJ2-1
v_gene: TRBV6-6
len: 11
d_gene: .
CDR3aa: CASRTNNEQFF
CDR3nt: TGTGCCAGCAGGACAAATAATGAGCAGTTCTTC

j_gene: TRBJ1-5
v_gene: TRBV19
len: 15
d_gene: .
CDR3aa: CASSTSQGSNQPQHF
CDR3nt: TGTGCCAGTAGTACTTCCCAAGGAAGCAATCAGCCCCAGCATTTT

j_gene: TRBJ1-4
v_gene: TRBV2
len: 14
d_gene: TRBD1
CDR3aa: CASRTGQGNEKLFF
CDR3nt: TGTGCCAGCAGAACTGGACAGGGGAATGAAAAACTGTTTTTT

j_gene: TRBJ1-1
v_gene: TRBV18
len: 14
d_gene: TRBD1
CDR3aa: CASSPDRGYTEAFF
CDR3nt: TGTGCCAGCTCACCGGACAGGGGTTACACTGAAGCTTTCTTT

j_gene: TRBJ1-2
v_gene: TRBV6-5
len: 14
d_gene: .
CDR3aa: CASSYSGSGYGYTF
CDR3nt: TGTGCCAGCAGTTACTCGGGCTCTGGATATGGCTACACCTTC

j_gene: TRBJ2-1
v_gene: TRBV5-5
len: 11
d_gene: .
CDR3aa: CASRGSGEQFF
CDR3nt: TGTGCCAGCAGGGGCTCTGGGGAGCAGTTCTTC

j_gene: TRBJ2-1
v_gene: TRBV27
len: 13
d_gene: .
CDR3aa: CASSSSSYNEQFF
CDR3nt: TGTGCCAGCAGTTCGAGCTCCTACAATGAGCAGTTCTTC

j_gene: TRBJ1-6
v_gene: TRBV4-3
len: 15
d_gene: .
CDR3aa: CASSQVSEINSPLHF
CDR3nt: TGCGCCAGCAGCCAAGTGTCAGAGATTAATTCACCCCTCCACTTT